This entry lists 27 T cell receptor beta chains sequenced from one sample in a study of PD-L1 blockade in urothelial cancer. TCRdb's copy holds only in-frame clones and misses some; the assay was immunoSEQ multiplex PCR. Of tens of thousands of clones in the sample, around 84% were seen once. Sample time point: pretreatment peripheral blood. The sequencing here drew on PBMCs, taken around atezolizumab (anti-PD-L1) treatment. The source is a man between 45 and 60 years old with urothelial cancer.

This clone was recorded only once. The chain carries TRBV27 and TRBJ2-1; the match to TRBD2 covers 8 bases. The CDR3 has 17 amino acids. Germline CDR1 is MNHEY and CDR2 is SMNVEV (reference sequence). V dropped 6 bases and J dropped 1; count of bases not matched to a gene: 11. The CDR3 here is CASRQTSVSISYNEQFF. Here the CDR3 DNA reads TGTGCCAGCAGGCAGACTAGCGTCTCCATATCCTACAATGAGCAGTTCTTC.

CDR3: CASSLETSGITGELFF. The CDR3 DNA is TGTGCCAGCAGCTTAGAGACTAGCGGGATTACCGGGGAGCTGTTTTTT. The V gene is TRBV11-3, the J gene TRBJ2-2, with 11 bases fitting TRBD2. The CDR3 runs to 16 residues. CDR1 SGHNT and CDR2 YENEEA come from the germline V gene. Trimming removed 0 bases from V and 5 bases from J; junction bases left unmatched: 2.

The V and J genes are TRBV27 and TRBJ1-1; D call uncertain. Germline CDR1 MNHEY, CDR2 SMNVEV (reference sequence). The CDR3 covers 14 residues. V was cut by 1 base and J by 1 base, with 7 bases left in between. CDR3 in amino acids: CASSLYSGNTEAFF. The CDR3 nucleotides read TGTGCCAGCAGTTTATACTCAGGGAACACTGAAGCTTTCTTT.

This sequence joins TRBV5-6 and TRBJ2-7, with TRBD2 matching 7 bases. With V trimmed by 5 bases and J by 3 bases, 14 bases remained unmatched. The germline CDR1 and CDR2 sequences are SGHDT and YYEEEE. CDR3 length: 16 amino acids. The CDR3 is CASRPSTSSQLYEQYF. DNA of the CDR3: TGTGCCAGCAGACCTTCGACTAGCAGCCAACTCTACGAGCAGTACTTC. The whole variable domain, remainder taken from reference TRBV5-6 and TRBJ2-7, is DAGVTQSPTHLIKTRGQQVTLRCSPKSGHDTVSWYQQALGQGPQFIFQYYEEEERQRGNFPDRFSGHQFPNYSSELNVNALLLGDSALYLCASRPSTSSQLYEQYFGPGTRLTVT.

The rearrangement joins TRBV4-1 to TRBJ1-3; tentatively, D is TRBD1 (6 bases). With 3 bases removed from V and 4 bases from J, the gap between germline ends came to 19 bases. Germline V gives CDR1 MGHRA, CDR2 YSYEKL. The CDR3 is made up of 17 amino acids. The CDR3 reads CASSHTTGPAIGNTIYF. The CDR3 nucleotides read TGCGCCAGCAGCCATACGACAGGTCCGGCCATAGGAAACACCATATATTTT.

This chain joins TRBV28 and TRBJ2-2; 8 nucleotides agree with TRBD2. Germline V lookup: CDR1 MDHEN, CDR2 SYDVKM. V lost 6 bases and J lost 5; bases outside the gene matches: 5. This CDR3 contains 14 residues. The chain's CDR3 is CASRPRGGTGELFF. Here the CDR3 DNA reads TGTGCCAGCAGACCTCGGGGGGGGACCGGGGAGCTGTTTTTT.

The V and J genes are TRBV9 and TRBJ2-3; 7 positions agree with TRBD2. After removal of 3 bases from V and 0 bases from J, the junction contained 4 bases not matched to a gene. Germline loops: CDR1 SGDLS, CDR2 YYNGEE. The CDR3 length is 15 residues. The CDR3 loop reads CASSATGGSTDTQYF. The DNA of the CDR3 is TGTGCCAGCAGCGCAACGGGGGGTAGCACAGATACGCAGTATTTT.

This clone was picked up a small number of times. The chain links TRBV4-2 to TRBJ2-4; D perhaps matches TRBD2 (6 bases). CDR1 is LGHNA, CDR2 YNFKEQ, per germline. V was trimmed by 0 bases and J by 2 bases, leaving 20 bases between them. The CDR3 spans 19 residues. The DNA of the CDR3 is TGTGCCAGCAGCCAAGATCACCGTGTAGGGGAGGCGACCAAAAACATTCAGTACTTC. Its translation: CASSQDHRVGEATKNIQYF.

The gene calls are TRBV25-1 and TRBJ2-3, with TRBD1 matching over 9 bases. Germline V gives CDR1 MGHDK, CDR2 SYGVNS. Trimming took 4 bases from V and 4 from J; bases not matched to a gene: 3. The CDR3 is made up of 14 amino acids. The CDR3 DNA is TGTGCCAGCAGTGTCACAGGGGGCGCAGATACGCAGTATTTT. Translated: CASSVTGGADTQYF.

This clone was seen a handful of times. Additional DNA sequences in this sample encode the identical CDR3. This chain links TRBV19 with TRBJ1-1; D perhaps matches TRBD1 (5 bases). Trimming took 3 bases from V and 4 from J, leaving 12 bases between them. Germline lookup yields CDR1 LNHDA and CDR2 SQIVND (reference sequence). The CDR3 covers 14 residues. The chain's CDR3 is CASSITGRRTEAFF. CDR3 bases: TGTGCCAGTAGTATCACAGGTCGACGCACTGAAGCTTTCTTT.

CDR3: CASSSGQNYGYTF. CDR3 DNA: TGTGCCAGCAGCTCGGGACAGAACTATGGCTACACCTTC. This chain connects TRBV11-2 to TRBJ1-2; 7 bases match TRBD1. V lost 4 bases, J lost 2 bases, and 1 base stayed unmatched. The CDR3 spans 13 residues. Germline assignment: CDR1 SGHAT and CDR2 FQNNGV.

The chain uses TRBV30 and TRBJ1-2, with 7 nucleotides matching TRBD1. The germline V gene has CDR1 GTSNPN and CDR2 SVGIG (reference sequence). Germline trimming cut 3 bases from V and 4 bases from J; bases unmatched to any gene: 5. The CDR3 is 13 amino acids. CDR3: CAWSSDRVYGYTF. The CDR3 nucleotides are TGTGCCTGGAGCAGCGACAGGGTCTATGGCTACACCTTC.

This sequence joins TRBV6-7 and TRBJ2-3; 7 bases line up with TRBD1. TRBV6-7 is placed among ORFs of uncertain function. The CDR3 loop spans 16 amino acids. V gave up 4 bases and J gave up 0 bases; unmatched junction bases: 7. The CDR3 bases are TGTGCCAGCAGTTCCCGGGACAGCCAAAGCACAGATACGCAGTATTTT. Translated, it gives CASSSRDSQSTDTQYF.

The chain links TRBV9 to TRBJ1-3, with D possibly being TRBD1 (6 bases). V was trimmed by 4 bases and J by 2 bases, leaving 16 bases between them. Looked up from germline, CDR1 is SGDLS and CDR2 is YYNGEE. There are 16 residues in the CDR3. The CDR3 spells CASSPGGGAAGNTIYF. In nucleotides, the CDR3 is TGTGCCAGCAGCCCTGGTGGGGGGGCAGCTGGAAACACCATATATTTT.

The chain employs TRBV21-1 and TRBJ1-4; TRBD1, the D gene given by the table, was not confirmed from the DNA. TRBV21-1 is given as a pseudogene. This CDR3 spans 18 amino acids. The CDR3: CASSTQGAARGANEKLFF. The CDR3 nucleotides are TGTGCCAGCAGCACACAGGGGGCAGCAAGGGGAGCTAATGAAAAACTGTTTTTT.

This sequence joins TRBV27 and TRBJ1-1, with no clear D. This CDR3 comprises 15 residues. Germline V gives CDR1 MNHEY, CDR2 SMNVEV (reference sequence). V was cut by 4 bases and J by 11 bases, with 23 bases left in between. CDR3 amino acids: CASSSTRLMAMVAFF. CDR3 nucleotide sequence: TGTGCCAGCAGTTCCACCAGACTAATGGCAATGGTTGCTTTCTTT.

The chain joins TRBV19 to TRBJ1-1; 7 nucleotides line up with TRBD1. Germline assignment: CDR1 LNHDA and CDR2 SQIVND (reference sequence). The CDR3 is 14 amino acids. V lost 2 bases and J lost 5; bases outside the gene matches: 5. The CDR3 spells CASSIYRGDTEAFF. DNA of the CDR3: TGTGCCAGTAGTATATACAGGGGAGATACTGAAGCTTTCTTT.

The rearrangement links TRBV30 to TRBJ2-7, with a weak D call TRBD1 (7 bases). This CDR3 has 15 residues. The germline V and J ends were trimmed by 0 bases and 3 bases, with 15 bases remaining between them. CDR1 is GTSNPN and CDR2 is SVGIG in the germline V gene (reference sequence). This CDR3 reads CAWSVGRGVNYEQYF. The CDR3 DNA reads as TGTGCCTGGAGTGTGGGCAGGGGGGTTAACTACGAGCAGTACTTC.

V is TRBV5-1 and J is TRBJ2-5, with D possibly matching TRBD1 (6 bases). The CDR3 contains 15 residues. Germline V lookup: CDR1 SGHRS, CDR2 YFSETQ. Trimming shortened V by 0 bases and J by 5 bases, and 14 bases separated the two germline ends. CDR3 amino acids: CASSLEGRGDETQYF. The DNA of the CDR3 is TGCGCCAGCAGCTTGGAGGGCAGGGGTGACGAGACCCAGTACTTC.

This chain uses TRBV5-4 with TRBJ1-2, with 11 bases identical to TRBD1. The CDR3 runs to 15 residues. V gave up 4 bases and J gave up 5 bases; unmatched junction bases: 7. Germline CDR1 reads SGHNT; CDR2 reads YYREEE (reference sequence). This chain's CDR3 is CASSVDRGRGYGYTF. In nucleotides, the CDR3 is TGTGCCAGCAGCGTGGACAGGGGGCGCGGGTATGGCTACACCTTC.

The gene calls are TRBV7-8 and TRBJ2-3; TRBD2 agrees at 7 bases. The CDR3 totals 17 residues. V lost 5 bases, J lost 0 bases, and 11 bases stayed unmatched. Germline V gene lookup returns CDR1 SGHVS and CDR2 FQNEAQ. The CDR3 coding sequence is TGTGCCAGCAGCCTCAAAATAGCGGGTTCTAGCACAGATACGCAGTATTTT. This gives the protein CASSLKIAGSSTDTQYF.

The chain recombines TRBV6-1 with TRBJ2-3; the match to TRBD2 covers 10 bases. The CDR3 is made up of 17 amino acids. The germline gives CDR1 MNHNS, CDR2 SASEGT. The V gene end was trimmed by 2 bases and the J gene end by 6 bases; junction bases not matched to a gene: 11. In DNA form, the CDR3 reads TGTGCCAGCAGTGAAATGGGAGCGGGAGGGCCGTTGGATACGCAGTATTTT. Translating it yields CASSEMGAGGPLDTQYF.

CDR3 DNA sequence: TGTGCCAGCAGCGGAGCGACAGGATGGGTGTCTAACTATGGCTACACCTTC. This gives the protein CASSGATGWVSNYGYTF. The chain links TRBV5-4 to TRBJ1-2; possible D gene TRBD1, 6 bases. Per germline, CDR1 SGHNT and CDR2 YYREEE (reference sequence). Trimming removed 4 bases from V and 0 bases from J, with 19 bases in between. The CDR3 runs to 17 residues.

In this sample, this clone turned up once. The CDR3 region has the DNA TGTGCCAGCAGCTTATTCCCCCCACGGGATGAAAAACTGTTTTTT. Its translation: CASSLFPPRDEKLFF. The chain has TRBV7-9 and TRBJ1-4; D unclear. Trimming took 2 bases from V and 6 from J, leaving 13 bases between them. CDR3 length: 15 amino acids. Per the germline V gene, CDR1 is SEHNR and CDR2 is FQNEAQ (reference sequence).

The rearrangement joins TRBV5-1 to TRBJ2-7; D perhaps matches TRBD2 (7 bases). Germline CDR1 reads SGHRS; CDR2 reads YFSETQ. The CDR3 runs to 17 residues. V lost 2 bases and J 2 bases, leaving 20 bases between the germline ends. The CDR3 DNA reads TGCGCCAGCAGCTTAGGGTCGGGGGGCAGGATTGCCTACGAGCAGTACTTC. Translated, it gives CASSLGSGGRIAYEQYF.

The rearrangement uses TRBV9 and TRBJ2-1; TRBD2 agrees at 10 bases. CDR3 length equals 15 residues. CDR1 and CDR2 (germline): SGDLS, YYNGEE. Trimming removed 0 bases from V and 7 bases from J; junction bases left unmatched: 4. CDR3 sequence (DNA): TGTGCCAGCAGCGTAGCTAGCGGGAGTAGGAATGAGCAGTTCTTC. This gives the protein CASSVASGSRNEQFF.

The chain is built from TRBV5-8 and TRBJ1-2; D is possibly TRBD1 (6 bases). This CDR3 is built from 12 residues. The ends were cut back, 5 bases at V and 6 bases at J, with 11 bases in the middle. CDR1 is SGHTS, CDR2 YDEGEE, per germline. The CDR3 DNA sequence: TGTGCCAGCAGACCGGACAGCCATGGCTACACCTTC. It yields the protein CASRPDSHGYTF.